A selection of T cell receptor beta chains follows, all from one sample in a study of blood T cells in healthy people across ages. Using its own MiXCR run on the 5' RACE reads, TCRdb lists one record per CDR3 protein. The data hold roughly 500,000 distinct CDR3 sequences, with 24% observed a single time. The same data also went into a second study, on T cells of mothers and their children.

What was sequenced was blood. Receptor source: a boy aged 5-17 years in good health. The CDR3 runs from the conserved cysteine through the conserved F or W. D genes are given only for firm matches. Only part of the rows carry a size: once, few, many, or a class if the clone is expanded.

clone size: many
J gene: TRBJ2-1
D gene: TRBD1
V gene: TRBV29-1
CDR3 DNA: TGCAGCGTTGAATACCGGACAGGGCCTGAGCAGTTCTTC
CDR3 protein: CSVEYRTGPEQFF

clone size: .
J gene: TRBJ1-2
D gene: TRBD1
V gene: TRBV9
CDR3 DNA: TGTGCCAGCAACCCCGGGACAGACTATGGCTACACCTTC
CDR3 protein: CASNPGTDYGYTF

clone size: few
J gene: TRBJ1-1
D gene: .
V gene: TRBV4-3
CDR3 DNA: TGCGCCAGCAGCCGCGACCTTAAGACTGAAGCTTTCTTT
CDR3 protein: CASSRDLKTEAFF

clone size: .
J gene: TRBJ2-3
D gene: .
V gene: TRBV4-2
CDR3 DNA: TGTGCCAGCAGCGGACGGTTCGGAGATACGCAGTATTTT
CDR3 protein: CASSGRFGDTQYF

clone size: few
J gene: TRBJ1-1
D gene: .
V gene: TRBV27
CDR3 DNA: TGTGCCAGCTGGGCGAACACTGAAGCTTTCTTT
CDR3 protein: CASWANTEAFF

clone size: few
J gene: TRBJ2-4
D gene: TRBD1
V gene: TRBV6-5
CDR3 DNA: TGTGCCAGCAGCCTCGACAGGGTTGCCAAAAACATTCAGTACTTC
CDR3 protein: CASSLDRVAKNIQYF

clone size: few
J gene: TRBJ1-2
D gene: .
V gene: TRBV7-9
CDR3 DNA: TGTGCCAGCAGCTTAGCGAGTTCTACCTATGGCTACACCTTC
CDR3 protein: CASSLASSTYGYTF

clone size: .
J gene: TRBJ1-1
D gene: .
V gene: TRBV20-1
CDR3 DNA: TGCAGTGCTAGGAAAACGGAGGCGAACACTGAAGCTTTCTTT
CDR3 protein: CSARKTEANTEAFF

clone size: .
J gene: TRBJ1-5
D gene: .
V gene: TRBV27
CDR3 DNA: TGTGCCAGCAGTTTTACCGGTCTGGGCAATCAGCCCCAGCATTTT
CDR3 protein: CASSFTGLGNQPQHF

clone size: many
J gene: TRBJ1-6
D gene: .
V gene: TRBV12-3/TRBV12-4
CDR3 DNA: TGTGCCAGCAGGCGACAGGAGGGTAATTCACCCCTCCACTTT
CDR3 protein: CASRRQEGNSPLHF

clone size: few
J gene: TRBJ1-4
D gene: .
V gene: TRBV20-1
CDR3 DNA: TGCAGTGCTAGGAGGGGGGCGGCGTCCGGCGAAAAACTGTTTTTT
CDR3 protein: CSARRGAASGEKLFF

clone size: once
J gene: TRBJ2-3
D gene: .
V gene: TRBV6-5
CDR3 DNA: TGTGCCAGCAGTTACGGAAGGCGGGTCACAGATACGCAGTATTTT
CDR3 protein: CASSYGRRVTDTQYF

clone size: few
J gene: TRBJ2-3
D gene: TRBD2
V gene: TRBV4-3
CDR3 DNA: TGCGCCAGCAGCCCCGGGACTAGCGGGGGTACAGATACGCAGTATTTT
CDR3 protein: CASSPGTSGGTDTQYF

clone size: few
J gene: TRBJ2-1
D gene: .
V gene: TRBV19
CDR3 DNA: TGTGCCAGTAGTATAGTCGAAGGAGGCTACAGTGAGCAGTTCTTC
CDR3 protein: CASSIVEGGYSEQFF

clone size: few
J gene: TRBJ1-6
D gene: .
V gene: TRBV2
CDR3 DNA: TGTGCCAGCAGAGGGCGGAGCAATTTACCCCTCCACTTT
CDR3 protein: CASRGRSNLPLHF

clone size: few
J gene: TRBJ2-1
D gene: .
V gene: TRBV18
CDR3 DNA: TGTGCCAGCTCACCGAGGGTACTCTCCTACAATGAGCAGTTCTTC
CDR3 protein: CASSPRVLSYNEQFF

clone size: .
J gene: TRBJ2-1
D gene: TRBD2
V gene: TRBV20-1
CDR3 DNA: TGCAGTGCTAGGGGACTAGCGGGACATGAGCAGTTCTTC
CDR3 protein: CSARGLAGHEQFF

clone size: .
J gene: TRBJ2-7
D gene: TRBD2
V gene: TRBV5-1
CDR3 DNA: TGCGCCAGCAGCGGTAGCGGGAGCAGTCCCTACGAGCAGTACTTC
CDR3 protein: CASSGSGSSPYEQYF

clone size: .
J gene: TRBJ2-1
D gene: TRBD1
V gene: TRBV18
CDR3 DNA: TGTGCCAGCTCACGCGACAGGGTGGTGTACAATGAGCAGTTCTTC
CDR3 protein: CASSRDRVVYNEQFF

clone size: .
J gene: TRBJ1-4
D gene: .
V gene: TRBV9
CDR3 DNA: TGTGCCAGCAGCGTAGAAGGGTCGGGAGCTAATGAAAAACTGTTTTTT
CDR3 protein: CASSVEGSGANEKLFF

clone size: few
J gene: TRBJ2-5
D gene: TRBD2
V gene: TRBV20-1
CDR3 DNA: TGCAGTGCTAGAGATACAGCGGGAGGCGGTAAGACCCAGTACTTC
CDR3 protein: CSARDTAGGGKTQYF

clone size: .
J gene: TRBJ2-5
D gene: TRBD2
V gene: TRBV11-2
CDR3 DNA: TGTGCCAGCAGCTTTAGCGGGAGTGGGGAGGCCCAGTACTTC
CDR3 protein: CASSFSGSGEAQYF

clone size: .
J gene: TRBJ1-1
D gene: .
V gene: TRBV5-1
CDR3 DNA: TGCGCCAGCAGCTTTGGTCACCTGGGGAACACTGAAGCTTTCTTT
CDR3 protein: CASSFGHLGNTEAFF

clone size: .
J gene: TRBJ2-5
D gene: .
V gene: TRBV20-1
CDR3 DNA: TGCAGTGCTAGAAGAGGGGAAGAGACCCAGTACTTC
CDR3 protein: CSARRGEETQYF

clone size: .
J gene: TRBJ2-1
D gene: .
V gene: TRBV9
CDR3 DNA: TGTGCCAGCAGCGTTTTACAGGGCAACGAGCAGTTCTTC
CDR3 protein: CASSVLQGNEQFF

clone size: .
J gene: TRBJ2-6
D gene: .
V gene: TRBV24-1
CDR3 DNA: TGTGCCGTCTCCGGTTCTGGGGCCAACGTCCTGACTTTC
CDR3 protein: CAVSGSGANVLTF

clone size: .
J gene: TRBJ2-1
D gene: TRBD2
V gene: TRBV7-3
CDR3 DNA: TGTGCCAGCAGCTTAAGCGGGACTAGCGGGGGGGACGATGAGCAGTTCTTC
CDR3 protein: CASSLSGTSGGDDEQFF

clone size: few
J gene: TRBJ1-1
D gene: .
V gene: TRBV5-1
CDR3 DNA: TGCGCCAGCAGCTCCAGGGGTCCATCGCGTATGAACACTGAAGCTTTCTTT
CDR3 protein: CASSSRGPSRMNTEAFF

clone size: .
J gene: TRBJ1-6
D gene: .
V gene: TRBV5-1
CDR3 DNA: TGCGCCAGCAGCTTGGTAGTAGGTCAGGACCTTCGACCCCCCCACTTT
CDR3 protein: CASSLVVGQDLRPPHF

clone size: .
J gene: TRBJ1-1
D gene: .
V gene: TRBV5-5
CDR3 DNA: TGTGCCAGCAGCTTAGGCGCAGGTGCTACCGGAGCTTTCTTT
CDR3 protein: CASSLGAGATGAFF

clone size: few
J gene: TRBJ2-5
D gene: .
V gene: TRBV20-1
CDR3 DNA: TGCAGTGCTAGAGGGTGGGAGACCCAGTACTTC
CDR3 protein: CSARGWETQYF

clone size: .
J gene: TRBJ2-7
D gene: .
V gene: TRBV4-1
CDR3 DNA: TGCGCCAGCAGCCGAAAGGATACAGGGTCGTCTTGGGACGAGCAGTACTTC
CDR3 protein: CASSRKDTGSSWDEQYF

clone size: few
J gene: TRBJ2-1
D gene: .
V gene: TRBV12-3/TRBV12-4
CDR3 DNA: TGTGCCAGCAGATACGACAGTGAGCAGTTCTTC
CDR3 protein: CASRYDSEQFF

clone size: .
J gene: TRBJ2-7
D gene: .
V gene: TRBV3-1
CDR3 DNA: TGTGCCAGCAGCCAAGATCTGACTAACTCCTACGAGCAGTACTTC
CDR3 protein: CASSQDLTNSYEQYF

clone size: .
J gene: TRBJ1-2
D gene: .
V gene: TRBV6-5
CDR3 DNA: TGTGCCAGCAGGGACGGCGGTGGTAACTATGGCTACACCTTC
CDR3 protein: CASRDGGGNYGYTF

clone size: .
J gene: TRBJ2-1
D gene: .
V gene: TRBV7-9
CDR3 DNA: TGTGCCAGCAGCTTAGCCGTACCAGGCGATGAGCAGTTCTTC
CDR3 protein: CASSLAVPGDEQFF

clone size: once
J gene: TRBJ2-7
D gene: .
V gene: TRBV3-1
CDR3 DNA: TGTGCCAGCAGCCAAGAAGGCGGACCATTCTACGAGCAGTACTTC
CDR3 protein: CASSQEGGPFYEQYF

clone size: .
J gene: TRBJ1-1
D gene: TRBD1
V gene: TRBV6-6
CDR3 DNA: TGTGCCAGCACCTCCAGGGGGCTGGTGAACACTGAAGCTTTCTTT
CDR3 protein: CASTSRGLVNTEAFF

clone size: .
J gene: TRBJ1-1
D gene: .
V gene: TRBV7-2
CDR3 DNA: TGTGCCAGCAGCTTAACTGGAGTTATCGTTGAAGCTTTCTTT
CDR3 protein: CASSLTGVIVEAFF

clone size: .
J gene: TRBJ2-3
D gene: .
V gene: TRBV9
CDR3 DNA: TGTGCCAGCAGCGTCCGGGACCCTAGCACAGATACGCAGTATTTT
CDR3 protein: CASSVRDPSTDTQYF

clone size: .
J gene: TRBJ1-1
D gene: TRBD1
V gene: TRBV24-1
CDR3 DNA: TGTGCCACCAGTGATAGCTCAGGACAGGGAATTGCTTTCTTT
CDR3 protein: CATSDSSGQGIAFF